Each of the 27 T cell receptor beta chains below was sequenced from the same sample in a study of T cell responses to AZD1222 COVID-19 vaccine (TCRdb year 2021). Library creation used the immunoSEQ multiplex PCR assay. TCRdb's version of the immuneACCESS table is confined to in-frame rearrangements and falls short of the full clone set. An unresolved V gene accounts for under half of the shortfall where checked; the remainder is of unknown origin. Counted in this sample were 90,000 to 130,000 clones; roughly 89% of them appeared once. Clones ranked in the top ten supply roughly 3% of the sample. The time point label for this specimen denotes: baseline before first vaccination. The treatment or condition label here, explained by the study, means: meningococcal conjugate vaccine given as trial control. The starting material was peripheral blood, obtained on day 0 of MenACWY control vaccination. These receptors all stem from an adult in good health.

The J gene is TRBJ2-6, the V gene TRBV19; 7 bases agree with TRBD2. The J segment lost 0 bases and the V segment lost 5 bases, leaving 4 bases of the junction unmatched. CDR1 LNHDA and CDR2 SQIVND come from the germline V gene (reference sequence). The CDR3 has 16 residues. The CDR3: CASSVREGSGANVLTF. The DNA for the CDR3 is TGTGCCAGTAGTGTCAGGGAGGGCTCTGGGGCCAACGTCCTGACTTTC.

The chain links TRBV19 to TRBJ2-7; the match to TRBD2 covers 10 bases. CDR3 length: 16 amino acids. The junction had 5 bases not matched to a gene; V was cut back by 3 bases and J by 0 bases. CDR1 is LNHDA, CDR2 SQIVND, per germline (reference sequence). The CDR3 DNA reads TGTGCCAGTAGTATTATGGCTAGCGGGAGCTCCTACGAGCAGTACTTC. Translating it yields CASSIMASGSSYEQYF.

J is TRBJ1-6 and V is TRBV18; D gene ambiguous. V was cut by 5 bases and J by 6 bases, with 11 bases left in between. The CDR3 consists of 14 residues. Germline assignment: CDR1 KGHSH and CDR2 LQKENI. The CDR3 is CASSVGNPNSPLHF. CDR3 sequence (DNA): TGTGCCAGCTCAGTTGGGAACCCTAATTCACCCCTCCACTTT.

This chain uses TRBV5-6 with TRBJ1-4; 10 nucleotides agree with TRBD1. The CDR3 consists of 18 residues. With V trimmed by 4 bases and J by 0 bases, 9 bases remained unmatched. Germline-derived CDR1 and CDR2 are SGHDT and YYEEEE. The CDR3 here is CASSLRDRGYATNEKLFF. CDR3 nucleotides: TGTGCCAGCAGCCTCCGGGACAGGGGTTATGCAACTAATGAAAAACTGTTTTTT.

This rearrangement joins TRBV19 to TRBJ2-5; the D is unclear. CDR1 and CDR2 from the germline V gene are LNHDA and SQIVND (reference sequence). The CDR3 runs 14 residues. Trimming took off 5 bases at V and 5 bases at J, with 15 bases between the two ends. The CDR3 protein is CASSPRATAETQYF. Written as DNA, the CDR3 is TGTGCCAGTAGTCCCCGGGCCACAGCGGAGACCCAGTACTTC.

The genes are TRBV5-1 and TRBJ1-1; D is perhaps TRBD1 (6 bases). The V gene's germline CDR1 is SGHRS and CDR2 YFSETQ. V was pared by 0 bases and J by 2 bases, with 14 bases between. The CDR3 is 16 residues long. The CDR3 coding sequence is TGCGCCAGCAGCTTGGGAAACACAGGGAGTAACACTGAAGCTTTCTTT. This encodes CASSLGNTGSNTEAFF. The variable domain in full, with the rest retrieved from reference TRBV5-1 and TRBJ1-1, is KAGVTQTPRYLIKTRGQQVTLSCSPISGHRSVSWYQQTPGQGLQFLFEYFSETQRNKGNFPGRFSGRQFSNSRSEMNVSTLELGDSALYLCASSLGNTGSNTEAFFGQGTRLTVV.

This clone was seen a handful of times. This rearrangement joins TRBV7-9 to TRBJ1-3, with D perhaps TRBD1 (6 bases). Germline V gene data show CDR1 as SEHNR and CDR2 as FQNEAQ (reference sequence). This CDR3 is built from 17 residues. V lost 5 bases, J lost 0 bases, and 17 bases lay in between. Written as DNA, the CDR3 is TGTGCCAGCAGCCAGGGGCGGCAGTGGAGCTCTGGAAACACCATATATTTT. Amino acid sequence: CASSQGRQWSSGNTIYF.

This clone appeared a single time. V usage is TRBV7-3 and J usage is TRBJ2-1; the match to TRBD2 covers 7 bases. The J segment lost 4 bases and the V segment lost 5 bases, leaving 5 bases of the junction unmatched. CDR3 length: 14 amino acids. CDR1 and CDR2 (germline): SGHTA, FQGTGA. CDR3 sequence reads: CASSPGGLYNEQFF. The CDR3 DNA is TGTGCCAGCAGCCCCGGGGGACTATACAATGAGCAGTTCTTC.

The chain has TRBV28 and TRBJ1-5; D gene unclear. The CDR3 sequence is 13 residues long. Germline V gene sequence: CDR1 MDHEN, CDR2 SYDVKM. Deletions cut 3 bases from V and 4 bases from J, with 7 bases between. CDR3 in DNA: TGTGCCAGCAGTTTTTCCGTGAATCAGCCCCAGCATTTT. Residues: CASSFSVNQPQHF. Together with reference TRBV28 and TRBJ1-5, the CDR3 gives the full variable domain: DVKVTQSSRYLVKRTGEKVFLECVQDMDHENMFWYRQDPGLGLRLIYFSYDVKMKEKGDIPEGYSVSREKKERFSLILESASTNQTSMYLCASSFSVNQPQHFGDGTRLSIL.

The chain joins TRBV15 to TRBJ1-5; no definite D call. The germline V gene has CDR1 LNHNV and CDR2 YYDKDF (reference sequence). The V gene lost 0 bases and the J gene lost 0 bases, with 12 bases spanning the gap. The CDR3 has 17 residues. DNA of the CDR3: TGTGCCACCAGCAGAGATCAGACGGGTTATAGCAATCAGCCCCAGCATTTT. Protein product: CATSRDQTGYSNQPQHF. Full variable domain (outside the CDR3, taken from reference TRBV15 and TRBJ1-5): DAMVIQNPRYQVTQFGKPVTLSCSQTLNHNVMYWYQQKSSQAPKLLFHYYDKDFNNEADTPDNFQSRRPNTSFCFLDIRSPGLGDTAMYLCATSRDQTGYSNQPQHFGDGTRLSIL.

The genes are TRBV7-9 and TRBJ1-2; TRBD1 matches 11 bases. Trimming took 4 bases from V and 4 from J; bases not matched to a gene: 2. CDR1 is SEHNR, CDR2 FQNEAQ, per germline (reference sequence). The CDR3 sequence is 14 residues long. The DNA of the CDR3 is TGTGCCAGCAGCTCCGGACAGGGGGCCTATGGCTACACCTTC. It codes for CASSSGQGAYGYTF.

This clone was recorded once. The genes are TRBV21-1 and TRBJ1-2. TRBV21-1 is tagged as a pseudogene. This CDR3 spans 16 amino acids. The CDR3 spells CASSKESAGECYGYTF. In nucleotides, the CDR3 is TGTGCCAGCAGCAAAGAAAGCGCCGGGGAATGCTATGGCTACACCTTC.

V and J are TRBV12-2 and TRBJ1-2; no check of the table's D call, TRBD1, against the DNA was made. TRBV12-2 constitutes a pseudogene. CDR3 length: 14 residues. As DNA, the CDR3 is TGTGCAACGGGGGCCGACAGGGCGAACTATGGCTACACCTTC. Protein sequence: CATGADRANYGYTF.

This chain links TRBV27 with TRBJ2-1; D ambiguous. Germline CDR1 reads MNHEY; CDR2 reads SMNVEV (reference sequence). V lost 3 bases, J lost 5 bases, and 11 bases lay in between. The CDR3 covers 14 residues. CDR3 nucleotide sequence: TGTGCCAGCAGTTTTTCGAACAGAAACAATGAGCAGTTCTTC. It yields the protein CASSFSNRNNEQFF.

V is TRBV7-2 and J is TRBJ2-3; D ambiguous. V gave up 7 bases and J gave up 0 bases, with 14 bases separating them. Germline V lookup: CDR1 SGHTA, CDR2 FQGNSA. The CDR3 has 15 amino acids. CDR3 coding DNA: TGTGCCAGCAACCCTGACCCTACTAGCACAGATACGCAGTATTTT. Translated: CASNPDPTSTDTQYF.

This rearrangement joins TRBV2 to TRBJ1-3, with TRBD1 as a possible D gene (6 bases). The CDR3 length is 15 residues. The V end lost 3 bases, the J end lost 2 bases, and 11 bases lay between the germline ends. Germline V lookup: CDR1 SNHLY, CDR2 FYNNEI. The CDR3 spells CASSEGALAGNTIYF. CDR3 coding DNA: TGTGCCAGCAGTGAGGGGGCGCTGGCTGGAAACACCATATATTTT.

V is TRBV19 and J is TRBJ1-1, with a weak D call TRBD1 (5 bases). In germline, CDR1 is LNHDA, CDR2 SQIVND (reference sequence). The CDR3 is 12 amino acids. Trimming shortened V by 7 bases and J by 8 bases, and 14 bases separated the two germline ends. The CDR3 reads CASNEGQTEAFF. The DNA of the CDR3 is TGTGCCAGTAATGAGGGGCAAACAGAAGCTTTCTTT.

This sequence joins TRBV28 and TRBJ2-7, with D possibly matching TRBD2 (6 bases). There are 14 residues in the CDR3. From germline, CDR1 is MDHEN and CDR2 SYDVKM. Between the trimmed V and J ends, which lost 7 bases and 2 bases, there was a span of 15 bases. The CDR3 loop is CASTRGGDAYEQYF. Written as DNA, the CDR3 is TGTGCCAGCACCCGGGGAGGAGATGCCTACGAGCAGTACTTC.

This clone came up a few times. The genes are TRBV29-1 and TRBJ2-4; D not certain. V was trimmed by 4 bases and J by 6 bases, leaving 13 bases between them. In germline, CDR1 is SQVTM, CDR2 ANQGSEA. The CDR3 totals 13 residues. Written as DNA, the CDR3 is TGCAGCGTTGGAAAGGCTTTGGGAAACATTCAGTACTTC. Protein: CSVGKALGNIQYF.

The rearrangement links TRBV7-9 to TRBJ1-2; tentative D call: TRBD1 (5 bases). This CDR3 contains 15 residues. Germline CDR1 is SEHNR and CDR2 is FQNEAQ (reference sequence). Trimming cost V 3 bases and J 8 bases, with 19 bases left between them. CDR3 protein: CASSLGDGSHRGYTF. The CDR3 bases are TGTGCCAGCAGCTTGGGGGACGGTTCCCATAGAGGCTACACCTTC.

This clone came up once. The chain uses TRBV3-1 (or the pseudogene TRBV3-2) and TRBJ2-4; 9 bases align to TRBD1. Germline CDR1 is LGHDT and CDR2 is YNNKEL (reference sequence). This CDR3 is built from 15 residues. V shed 4 bases, J shed 5 bases, and the junction held 6 bases outside the gene matches. The CDR3 protein is CASSRTGGAENIQYF. The CDR3, as DNA: TGTGCCAGCAGCCGTACAGGGGGCGCGGAAAACATTCAGTACTTC.

The chain has TRBV28 and TRBJ1-1; D not resolved. The CDR3 is 13 amino acids. Between the trimmed V and J ends, which lost 1 base and 7 bases, there was a span of 10 bases. Germline V gene lookup returns CDR1 MDHEN and CDR2 SYDVKM. CDR3 residues: CASSLSTRREAFF. CDR3 nucleotides: TGTGCCAGCAGTTTATCGACAAGACGTGAAGCTTTCTTT.

The chain joins TRBV12-3 or TRBV12-4 to TRBJ2-5; D uncertain. Trimming shortened V by 3 bases and J by 5 bases, and 4 bases separated the two germline ends. CDR3 length: 11 amino acids. The CDR3 spells CASSFEETQYF. The CDR3 DNA reads TGTGCCAGCAGTTTCGAGGAGACCCAGTACTTC.

V is TRBV2 and J is TRBJ1-2; D is perhaps TRBD1 (5 bases). Germline-derived CDR1 and CDR2 are SNHLY and FYNNEI. Trimming shortened V by 2 bases and J by 4 bases, and 11 bases separated the two germline ends. The CDR3 runs 14 residues. The CDR3 spells CASSEQGLVYGYTF. CDR3 nucleotide sequence: TGTGCCAGCAGTGAACAGGGATTAGTCTATGGCTACACCTTC.

The J gene is TRBJ1-3, the V gene TRBV28; tentatively, D is TRBD1 (6 bases). Germline values: CDR1 MDHEN, CDR2 SYDVKM. This CDR3 region has 15 residues. The V end was cut by 7 bases, the J end by 1 base, with 14 bases between. In DNA form, the CDR3 reads TGTGCCAGCACCGCCGGGGGGGCATCTGGAAACACCATATATTTT. This translates into CASTAGGASGNTIYF.

The chain couples TRBV7-9 to TRBJ1-1; D gene ambiguous. The germline V gene has CDR1 SEHNR and CDR2 FQNEAQ (reference sequence). The CDR3 spans 13 residues. V gave up 1 base and J gave up 4 bases, with 7 bases separating them. CDR3 coding DNA: TGTGCCAGCAGCTTAGAGGGCAGCACTGAAGCTTTCTTT. It codes for CASSLEGSTEAFF.

This chain uses TRBV6-1 with TRBJ2-5; no definite D call. V was cut by 2 bases and J by 3 bases, with 10 bases left in between. Germline assignment: CDR1 MNHNS and CDR2 SASEGT. The CDR3 covers 14 residues. For the CDR3, the DNA is TGTGCCAGCAGTGAATTGTGGCAAAAAGAGACCCAGTACTTC. Amino acid sequence: CASSELWQKETQYF.